These 23 T cell receptor beta chains were sequenced from one sample in a study of blood T cell repertoires in COVID-19. Clones were sequenced by immunoSEQ multiplex PCR, and TCRdb holds only the in-frame ones, with some missing. This repertoire shows approximately 300,000 clones, around nine tenths found once; its top ten account for 2.6%. The sequencing sample was made of PBMCs or T cells enriched from blood (not recorded which). These receptors originate from a man aged 55 to 69 who had recovered from COVID-19.

The chain is built from TRBV19 and TRBJ1-5, with 7 bases aligning to TRBD1. CDR1 is LNHDA and CDR2 is SQIVND in the germline V gene (reference sequence). Trimming removed 7 bases from V and 1 base from J; junction bases left unmatched: 22. The CDR3 contains 20 residues. CDR3 residues: CASTGTAPGQRLFSNQPQHF. CDR3 sequence (DNA): TGTGCCAGTACCGGGACAGCGCCGGGACAGCGGCTATTCAGCAATCAGCCCCAGCATTTT.

Comment on this clone: Germline is not matched at one junction end, which may reflect a read error. The chain employs TRBV7-9 and TRBJ2-3; 7 bases are a match to TRBD1. CDR3 length equals 12 residues. Germline V gene lookup returns CDR1 SEHNR and CDR2 FQNEAQ (reference sequence). The CDR3 DNA reads as TGTGCCAGCAGCCTCCGTCCGGGACAGAAGGAGTTT. Its translation: CASSLRPGQKEF. Full variable domain (missing parts from reference TRBV7-9 and TRBJ2-3): DTGVSQNPRHKITKRGQNVTFRCDPISEHNRLYWYRQTLGQGPEFLTYFQNEAQLEKSRLLSDRFSAERPKGSFSTLEIQRTEQGDSAMYLCASSLRPGQKEFGPGTRLTVL.

This chain uses TRBV7-2 with TRBJ1-2; D might be TRBD1 (5 bases). The V gene lost 5 bases and the J gene lost 4 bases, with 17 bases spanning the gap. The length of the CDR3 is 15 residues. In germline, CDR1 is SGHTA, CDR2 FQGNSA. This chain's CDR3 is CASSPSGGPTYGYTF. The CDR3 DNA is TGTGCCAGCAGCCCGTCGGGGGGACCCACCTATGGCTACACCTTC.

The chain recombines TRBV9 with TRBJ2-1; 10 nucleotides line up with TRBD1. This CDR3 region has 15 residues. Trimming at V came to 4 bases and at J to 6 bases, leaving 7 bases not matched to a gene. Germline V gives CDR1 SGDLS, CDR2 YYNGEE. The CDR3 spells CASSRGQGDFNEQFF. The CDR3 coding sequence is TGTGCCAGCAGCCGAGGACAGGGGGACTTCAATGAGCAGTTCTTC. The complete variable domain, with remaining parts taken from reference TRBV9 and TRBJ2-1, reads DSGVTQTPKHLITATGQRVTLRCSPRSGDLSVYWYQQSLDQGLQFLIQYYNGEERAKGNILERFSAQQFPDLHSELNLSSLELGDSALYFCASSRGQGDFNEQFFGPGTRLTVL.

DNA of the CDR3: TGTGCCAGCAGCTTGGAACAGTTTAACACTGAAGCTTTCTTT. This gives the protein CASSLEQFNTEAFF. This sequence joins TRBV5-4 and TRBJ1-1; D gene uncertain. The CDR3 covers 14 residues. V was pared by 0 bases and J by 2 bases, with 8 bases between. Germline CDR1 reads SGHNT; CDR2 reads YYREEE (reference sequence).

This clone was recorded only once. The rearrangement links TRBV9 to TRBJ2-1; D gene unclear. CDR1 SGDLS and CDR2 YYNGEE come from the germline V gene. Trimming pared 5 bases from V and 7 bases from J, leaving 13 bases between. CDR3 size: 13 residues. For the CDR3, the DNA is TGTGCCAGCAGTCTCGGCGGCGGAAATGAGCAGTTCTTC. This sequence encodes CASSLGGGNEQFF.

V gene TRBV5-4 combines with J gene TRBJ1-2; D perhaps matches TRBD1 (5 bases). CDR1 SGHNT and CDR2 YYREEE come from the germline V gene (reference sequence). Trimming left V 0 bases short and J 5 bases short, with 11 bases between. CDR3 size: 14 residues. The CDR3 DNA reads as TGTGCCAGCAGCTTGGTGCTTGACAGTTATGGCTACACCTTC. Protein: CASSLVLDSYGYTF.

This sequence joins TRBV11-2 and TRBJ2-1; 7 bases are a match to TRBD1. The CDR3 totals 16 residues. Germline V gives CDR1 SGHAT, CDR2 FQNNGV. J was trimmed by 0 bases and V by 5 bases; bases with no gene match: 7. The CDR3 region has the DNA TGTGCCAGCAGCCCCCGGGCAGGGGGCTCCTACAATGAGCAGTTCTTC. The encoded protein is CASSPRAGGSYNEQFF.

J is TRBJ2-1 and V is TRBV4-1; D is perhaps TRBD1 (5 bases). This CDR3 region has 14 residues. Germline V CDR1 and CDR2: MGHRA, YSYEKL. Trimming left V 7 bases short and J 8 bases short, with 18 bases between. DNA for the CDR3: TGCGCCAGCAAACCCGGACGTGGGGCCTATGAGCAGTTCTTC. This encodes CASKPGRGAYEQFF.

The chain has TRBV3-1 (or the pseudogene TRBV3-2) and TRBJ1-5; tentative D call: TRBD1 (5 bases). From germline, CDR1 is LGHDT and CDR2 YNNKEL (reference sequence). V shed 7 bases and J shed 0 bases, with 13 bases lying between them. This CDR3 is 15 amino acids long. CDR3 residues: CASTQGVYSNQPQHF. The CDR3 region has the DNA TGTGCCAGCACCCAGGGAGTGTATAGCAATCAGCCCCAGCATTTT.

This chain uses TRBV24-1 with TRBJ2-5; D is possibly TRBD1 (5 bases). CDR3 length: 15 residues. The V gene lost 0 bases and the J gene lost 1 base, with 8 bases spanning the gap. Germline loops: CDR1 KGHDR, CDR2 SFDVKD. CDR3 nucleotides: TGTGCCACCAGTGATTTGGGGGCGATCCAAGAGACCCAGTACTTC. This translates into CATSDLGAIQETQYF.

This chain joins TRBV29-1 and TRBJ2-4; no firm D call. This CDR3 is built from 13 residues. V lost 3 bases, J lost 4 bases, and 10 bases lay in between. CDR1 is SQVTM and CDR2 is ANQGSEA in the germline V gene. The chain's CDR3 is CSVEQAAKNIQYF. CDR3 coding DNA: TGCAGCGTTGAGCAGGCCGCTAAAAACATTCAGTACTTC.

This chain joins TRBV3-1 (or the pseudogene TRBV3-2) and TRBJ2-7; tentative D call: TRBD2 (6 bases). The germline V and J ends were trimmed by 4 bases and 6 bases, with 13 bases remaining between them. CDR1 is LGHDT, CDR2 YNNKEL, per germline (reference sequence). The CDR3 contains 13 residues. This CDR3 reads CASSLKGAGEQYF. DNA for the CDR3: TGTGCCAGCAGCCTAAAGGGAGCGGGCGAGCAGTACTTC.

The chain combines TRBV10-2 with TRBJ2-7; TRBD1 matches at 8 bases. Germline V gene data show CDR1 as WSHSY and CDR2 as SAAADI. The CDR3 sequence is 13 residues long. V shed 8 bases, J shed 2 bases, and the junction held 5 bases outside the gene matches. The CDR3 nucleotides are TGCGCCAGCGCCGGACAGGGAGCCTACGAGCAGTACTTC. As protein: CASAGQGAYEQYF.

The J gene is TRBJ2-3, the V gene TRBV24-1; the match to TRBD2 covers 8 bases. V dropped 7 bases and J dropped 2; count of bases not matched to a gene: 28. CDR1 is KGHDR and CDR2 is SFDVKD in the germline V gene. CDR3 length: 22 amino acids. In DNA form, the CDR3 reads TGTGCCACCAGCTCCTTCACCCCTCTGATTGGGCGGGAGGATGGGGTCACAGATACGCAGTATTTT. It encodes CATSSFTPLIGREDGVTDTQYF.

The chain joins TRBV4-1 to TRBJ1-1, with no clear D. This CDR3 contains 14 residues. CDR1 and CDR2 from the germline V gene are MGHRA and YSYEKL. Trimming shortened V by 0 bases and J by 3 bases, and 8 bases separated the two germline ends. CDR3 nucleotides: TGCGCCAGCAGCCAAGATGGGAGGGACACTGAAGCTTTCTTT. This sequence encodes CASSQDGRDTEAFF.

DNA for the CDR3: TGTGCCAGTAGTCCCGGGACACCCTTCACCCTCCACTTT. Encoded protein: CASSPGTPFTLHF. The rearrangement joins TRBV19 to TRBJ1-6; tentative D call: TRBD1 (6 bases). V was pared by 5 bases and J by 14 bases, with 16 bases between. This CDR3 comprises 13 residues. The V gene's germline CDR1 is LNHDA and CDR2 SQIVND (reference sequence).

The chain links TRBV27 to TRBJ1-3; possibly TRBD1 for D (5 bases). V was trimmed by 6 bases and J by 1 base, leaving 16 bases between them. Germline assignment: CDR1 MNHEY and CDR2 SMNVEV (reference sequence). CDR3 length: 16 residues. CDR3 DNA: TGTGCCAGCAGATCGCTTAACCAGGGATCTGGAAACACCATATATTTT. It yields the protein CASRSLNQGSGNTIYF.

The J gene is TRBJ2-3, the V gene TRBV12-5; D is perhaps TRBD2 (6 bases). Germline-derived CDR1 and CDR2 are LGHNT and FRNRAP. This CDR3 comprises 15 residues. V was trimmed by 5 bases and J by 2 bases, leaving 14 bases between them. DNA for the CDR3: TGTGCTAGTGGTCCGTCGGAGGGTACCACAGATACGCAGTATTTT. Amino acid sequence: CASGPSEGTTDTQYF.

This rearrangement joins TRBV10-1 to TRBJ2-7, with 7 positions matching TRBD1. The CDR3 extends over 13 amino acids. From germline, CDR1 is WNHNN and CDR2 SYGVQD (reference sequence). The V gene end was trimmed by 4 bases and the J gene end by 6 bases; junction bases not matched to a gene: 6. CDR3 sequence (DNA): TGCGCCAGCAGTGTAAGGGGGCTGGGCGAGCAGTACTTC. Encoded protein: CASSVRGLGEQYF.

Points on this clone: Within the sample, other DNA sequences also encode this same CDR3. The chain is built from TRBV18 and TRBJ1-1; tentative D call: TRBD1 (5 bases). This CDR3 has 13 amino acids. Germline-derived CDR1 and CDR2 are KGHSH and LQKENI. V dropped 3 bases and J dropped 2 bases, with 7 bases sitting between them. CDR3 sequence: CASSPGGNTEAFF. Here the CDR3 DNA reads TGTGCCAGCTCACCCGGGGGTAACACTGAAGCTTTCTTT. Combining the CDR3 with reference TRBV18 and TRBJ1-1 gives the whole variable domain NAGVMQNPRHLVRRRGQEARLRCSPMKGHSHVYWYRQLPEEGLKFMVYLQKENIIDESGMPKERFSAEFPKEGPSILRIQQVVRGDSAAYFCASSPGGNTEAFFGQGTRLTVV.

The chain carries TRBV27 and TRBJ2-1; 9 positions agree with TRBD1. The junction had 15 bases not matched to a gene; V was cut back by 8 bases and J by 4 bases. This CDR3 region has 17 residues. Germline loops: CDR1 MNHEY, CDR2 SMNVEV (reference sequence). CDR3 residues: CASSSISGTGSYNEQFF. The DNA of the CDR3 is TGTGCCAGCTCGAGTATATCCGGGACAGGGTCGTACAATGAGCAGTTCTTC.

About this clone itself: The germline gene is not matched at one end of the junction; a read error may be the cause. The chain recombines TRBV18 with TRBJ2-2, with 7 positions matching TRBD1. The CDR3 has 15 amino acids. Germline loops: CDR1 KGHSH, CDR2 LQKENI. This CDR3 reads CASAPGQLNTGELFF. In DNA form, the CDR3 reads TGTGCCAGCGCACCGGGACAGCTGAACACCGGGGAGCTGTTTTTT.